These 4 T cell receptor beta chains came from one sample sequenced in a study of T-cell reconstitution after alpha-beta-depleted transplantation in children. TCRbeta library preparation incorporated unique molecular identifiers. In TCRdb, the PCR reads were re-called with MiXCR into one record per CDR3 protein. The data hold 200,000 to 300,000 distinct CDR3 sequences, with about 12% observed a single time. Here the sequenced sample was PBMCs from the stem cell graft donor, taken from the stem cell graft. The receptors derive from a human donor who donated a stem cell graft to a child with acute lymphoblastic leukemia.

This clonotype occurred many times. The chain links TRBV14 to TRBJ2-7, with a possible D match to TRBD2 (6 bases). V was clipped by 4 bases and J by 4 bases, with 11 bases between them. This CDR3 is 13 amino acids long. Germline V CDR1 and CDR2: SGHDN, FVKESK. The CDR3 coding sequence is TGTGCCAGCAGCCCCTACGCGGGATACGAGCAGTACTTC. Protein product: CASSPYAGYEQYF.

This clonotype turned up a few times. The V gene is TRBV12-3 or TRBV12-4, the J gene TRBJ1-3; D is unresolved. V lost 3 bases, J lost 0 bases, and 12 bases lay in between. This CDR3 spans 16 amino acids. The CDR3 sequence is CASSFGQASSGNTIYF. Here the CDR3 DNA reads TGTGCCAGCAGTTTTGGGCAGGCGTCCTCTGGAAACACCATATATTTT.

This clonotype was found many times. This chain joins TRBV3-1 and TRBJ2-7, with D perhaps given as TRBD1 or TRBD2 (5 bases each). Germline assignment: CDR1 LGHDT and CDR2 YNNKEL (reference sequence). V gave up 0 bases and J gave up 5 bases, with 11 bases separating them. The CDR3 is made up of 14 amino acids. The chain's CDR3 is CASSQDPGRDEQYF. CDR3 coding DNA: TGTGCCAGCAGCCAAGATCCGGGGCGCGACGAGCAGTACTTC.

The sample holds many counts of this clonotype. This chain joins TRBV20-1 and TRBJ2-7; D possibly matches TRBD1 or TRBD2 (5 bases each). V shed 0 bases and J shed 3 bases, with 12 bases lying between them. Per the germline V gene, CDR1 is DFQATT and CDR2 is SNEGSKA (reference sequence). The CDR3 is made up of 14 amino acids. The CDR3 reads CSARETVGGYEQYF. The CDR3 DNA follows: TGCAGTGCTAGAGAAACTGTTGGGGGCTACGAGCAGTACTTC.